This T cell receptor beta chain is from a study of blood T cell repertoires in COVID-19. Study as a whole: There were acute and convalescent COVID-19 samples, and they came from the United States, Italy and Spain. In each case, the material was cDNA or gDNA derived from T cells, B-cell-depleted T cells, or PBMCs.

Generated by immunoSEQ multiplex PCR, the TCRdb table keeps only in-frame clones and is missing some. The repertoire holds hundreds of thousands of clones, around nine tenths seen once, with around 7.5% in the top ten. The CDR3 covers 16 residues. Per the germline V gene, CDR1 is GTSNPN and CDR2 is SVGIG (reference sequence). V lost 3 bases to trimming and J lost 7 bases; unmatched junction nucleotides: 11. The sample comprised peripheral blood. This sequence joins TRBV30 and TRBJ2-1, with TRBD1 matching over 11 bases. The source is a woman aged 60 to 75 with COVID-19, enrolled during active disease. This CDR3 reads CAWSITGQGAKNEQFF. The CDR3 DNA reads as TGTGCCTGGAGCATCACCGGACAGGGGGCGAAAAATGAGCAGTTCTTC. The full variable domain, in which reference TRBV30 and TRBJ2-1 provide the parts outside the CDR3, is SQTIHQWPATLVQPVGSPLSLECTVEGTSNPNLYWYRQAAGRGLQLLFYSVGIGQISSEVPQNLSASRPQDRQFILSSKKLLLSDSGFYLCAWSITGQGAKNEQFFGPGTRLTVL.